This is a list of T cell receptor beta chains from one sample in a study of cytomegalovirus exposure and HLA in healthy donors. Sequenced by immunoSEQ multiplex PCR; TCRdb stores in-frame clones only, minus some. The sample yields about 180,000 clones, less than 80% seen once. Material: PBMCs. These receptors were taken from a woman between 40 and 50 years old in good health and CMV-seronegative. CDR3s include the opening cysteine and the closing phenylalanine or tryptophan. The D gene is left open where the match is weak. The size of a clone is reported for some rows only, either as once, few or many, or as a class for expanded clones.

CDR3 protein: CASSQRGGSNQPQHF
CDR3 DNA: TGTGCCAGCAGCCAGAGGGGGGGGAGCAATCAGCCCCAGCATTTT
J gene: TRBJ1-5
clone size: .
D gene: .
V gene: TRBV6-1

CDR3 protein: CASSQGSEAGANVLTF
CDR3 DNA: TGCGCCAGCAGCCAAGGATCCGAAGCGGGGGCCAACGTCCTGACTTTC
J gene: TRBJ2-6
clone size: .
D gene: .
V gene: TRBV4-1

CDR3 protein: CASSLFSGTGDEQYF
CDR3 DNA: TGTGCCAGCAGTTTATTCAGCGGGACGGGGGACGAGCAGTACTTC
J gene: TRBJ2-7
clone size: .
D gene: TRBD2
V gene: TRBV27

CDR3 protein: CASTDRGRGYTF
CDR3 DNA: TGTGCCAGTACCGACAGGGGGAGAGGCTACACCTTC
J gene: TRBJ1-2
clone size: .
D gene: TRBD1
V gene: TRBV19

CDR3 protein: CASRGGITSTDTQYF
CDR3 DNA: TGTGCCAGCAGGGGGGGGATTACAAGCACAGATACGCAGTATTTT
J gene: TRBJ2-3
clone size: once
D gene: TRBD2
V gene: TRBV25-1

CDR3 protein: CAWRKDYNTEAFF
CDR3 DNA: TGTGCCTGGAGAAAAGACTATAACACTGAAGCTTTCTTT
J gene: TRBJ1-1
clone size: .
D gene: .
V gene: TRBV30

CDR3 protein: CASRRYVDSYNEQFF
CDR3 DNA: TGTGCCAGCAGACGTTACGTAGACTCCTACAATGAGCAGTTCTTC
J gene: TRBJ2-1
clone size: .
D gene: .
V gene: TRBV7-2

CDR3 protein: CASTMDRGETQYF
CDR3 DNA: TGTGCCAGCACTATGGACAGGGGAGAGACCCAGTACTTC
J gene: TRBJ2-5
clone size: .
D gene: TRBD1
V gene: TRBV25-1

CDR3 protein: CASSFNRVSNEQYF
CDR3 DNA: TGTGCCAGCAGCTTCAACAGGGTCTCTAACGAGCAGTACTTC
J gene: TRBJ2-7
clone size: once
D gene: .
V gene: TRBV7-2

CDR3 protein: CASSSRTGNEQFF
CDR3 DNA: TGTGCCAGCAGCTCACGGACAGGCAATGAGCAGTTCTTC
J gene: TRBJ2-1
clone size: .
D gene: TRBD1
V gene: TRBV11-3

CDR3 protein: CAWAGTEKDTQYF
CDR3 DNA: TGTGCCTGGGCGGGGACAGAAAAAGATACGCAGTATTTT
J gene: TRBJ2-3
clone size: .
D gene: .
V gene: TRBV30

CDR3 protein: CASSEGQGTDTQYF
CDR3 DNA: TGTGCCAGCAGTGAAGGACAGGGTACAGATACGCAGTATTTT
J gene: TRBJ2-3
clone size: .
D gene: TRBD1
V gene: TRBV2

CDR3 protein: CASSETAQAKNIQYF
CDR3 DNA: TGTGCCAGCAGTGAGACAGCGCAGGCCAAAAACATTCAGTACTTC
J gene: TRBJ2-4
clone size: .
D gene: .
V gene: TRBV6-1

CDR3 protein: CASSVAGQNTEAFF
CDR3 DNA: TGTGCCAGCAGCGTAGCTGGCCAGAACACTGAAGCTTTCTTT
J gene: TRBJ1-1
clone size: once
D gene: .
V gene: TRBV9

CDR3 protein: CAGGRIGLAGGDEQFF
CDR3 DNA: TGTGCCGGGGGACGGATAGGACTAGCGGGAGGGGATGAGCAGTTCTTC
J gene: TRBJ2-1
clone size: .
D gene: TRBD2
V gene: TRBV7-9

CDR3 protein: CASSLQAGGPSTDTQYF
CDR3 DNA: TGTGCCAGCAGTTTACAAGCGGGAGGGCCCAGCACAGATACGCAGTATTTT
J gene: TRBJ2-3
clone size: .
D gene: TRBD2
V gene: TRBV27

CDR3 protein: CASSSTLGQGNQPQHF
CDR3 DNA: TGTGCCAGCAGTTCCACCCTTGGACAGGGTAATCAGCCCCAGCATTTT
J gene: TRBJ1-5
clone size: .
D gene: TRBD1
V gene: TRBV6-5

CDR3 protein: CASRGTATNTEAFF
CDR3 DNA: TGTGCCAGCAGGGGGACAGCGACAAACACTGAAGCTTTCTTT
J gene: TRBJ1-1
clone size: .
D gene: TRBD1
V gene: TRBV6-4

CDR3 protein: CASSSSAGVTGELFF
CDR3 DNA: TGCGCCAGCAGCTCTTCGGCAGGCGTAACCGGGGAGCTGTTTTTT
J gene: TRBJ2-2
clone size: .
D gene: .
V gene: TRBV5-1

CDR3 protein: CAISESTGGSYNEQFF
CDR3 DNA: TGTGCCATCAGTGAGTCGACAGGGGGCTCCTACAATGAGCAGTTCTTC
J gene: TRBJ2-1
clone size: .
D gene: TRBD1
V gene: TRBV10-3

CDR3 protein: CAISPLGARETQYF
CDR3 DNA: TGTGCCATAAGCCCCCTGGGAGCACGAGAGACCCAGTACTTC
J gene: TRBJ2-5
clone size: .
D gene: .
V gene: TRBV15

CDR3 protein: CASSPGTFSYNEQFF
CDR3 DNA: TGTGCCAGCAGCCCCGGGACATTCTCCTACAATGAGCAGTTCTTC
J gene: TRBJ2-1
clone size: .
D gene: .
V gene: TRBV6-6

CDR3 protein: CASSETQAYNSPLHF
CDR3 DNA: TGTGCCAGCAGTGAAACGCAGGCGTATAATTCACCCCTCCACTTT
J gene: TRBJ1-6
clone size: .
D gene: .
V gene: TRBV2

CDR3 protein: CASREAKGLNYSYTF
CDR3 DNA: TGTGCCAGCAGGGAAGCCAAGGGACTGAACTATAGCTACACCTTC
J gene: TRBJ1-2
clone size: .
D gene: .
V gene: TRBV2

CDR3 protein: CASSEFSGGVAAFF
CDR3 DNA: TGTGCCAGCAGTGAATTTTCAGGGGGCGTCGCAGCTTTCTTT
J gene: TRBJ1-1
clone size: .
D gene: TRBD1
V gene: TRBV6-1

CDR3 protein: CASSFNSEAFF
CDR3 DNA: TGCGCCAGCAGCTTTAATTCTGAAGCTTTCTTT
J gene: TRBJ1-1
clone size: .
D gene: .
V gene: TRBV5-1

CDR3 protein: CASTWTGGNTGELFF
CDR3 DNA: TGTGCCAGTACCTGGACAGGGGGAAACACCGGGGAGCTGTTTTTT
J gene: TRBJ2-2
clone size: .
D gene: TRBD1
V gene: TRBV19

CDR3 protein: CAISEPPLNTEAFF
CDR3 DNA: TGTGCCATCAGTGAGCCCCCCTTGAACACTGAAGCTTTCTTT
J gene: TRBJ1-1
clone size: .
D gene: .
V gene: TRBV10-3

CDR3 protein: CASRGRPEKLFF
CDR3 DNA: TGTGCCAGCAGGGGGCGCCCAGAAAAACTGTTTTTT
J gene: TRBJ1-4
clone size: .
D gene: .
V gene: TRBV2

CDR3 protein: CASSEEQGRDTEAFF
CDR3 DNA: TGTGCCAGCAGTGAGGAGCAGGGGAGGGACACTGAAGCTTTCTTT
J gene: TRBJ1-1
clone size: .
D gene: .
V gene: TRBV6-4

CDR3 protein: CASSELSDTQYF
CDR3 DNA: TGTGCCAGCAGTGAACTTTCAGATACGCAGTATTTT
J gene: TRBJ2-3
clone size: .
D gene: .
V gene: TRBV6-1

CDR3 protein: CASSSSTVAGFTDTQYF
CDR3 DNA: TGCGCCAGCAGCTCATCAACGGTAGCGGGATTCACAGATACGCAGTATTTT
J gene: TRBJ2-3
clone size: .
D gene: TRBD2
V gene: TRBV5-1

CDR3 protein: CASSLFGDNEQFF
CDR3 DNA: TGCGCCAGCAGCTTGTTCGGGGACAATGAGCAGTTCTTC
J gene: TRBJ2-1
clone size: .
D gene: .
V gene: TRBV5-1

CDR3 protein: CASSPLEGVRAFF
CDR3 DNA: TGTGCCAGCAGTCCCCTCGAGGGGGTGAGAGCTTTCTTT
J gene: TRBJ1-1
clone size: .
D gene: .
V gene: TRBV27

CDR3 protein: CASEYGGAADTQYF
CDR3 DNA: TGCGCCAGCGAGTATGGCGGGGCCGCGGATACGCAGTATTTT
J gene: TRBJ2-3
clone size: .
D gene: .
V gene: TRBV5-1

CDR3 protein: CASSPDWAGQSSYEQYF
CDR3 DNA: TGTGCCAGCAGCCCTGACTGGGCGGGTCAAAGCTCCTACGAGCAGTACTTC
J gene: TRBJ2-7
clone size: .
D gene: .
V gene: TRBV28

CDR3 protein: CSVNKGEGVGYTF
CDR3 DNA: TGCAGCGTTAATAAGGGAGAGGGAGTTGGCTACACCTTC
J gene: TRBJ1-2
clone size: .
D gene: .
V gene: TRBV29-1

CDR3 protein: CASSDSLSYNSPLHF
CDR3 DNA: TGTGCCAGCAGCGACTCCCTCTCCTATAATTCACCCCTCCACTTT
J gene: TRBJ1-6
clone size: .
D gene: .
V gene: TRBV6-6

CDR3 protein: CASSLRFSGSTDTQYF
CDR3 DNA: TGTGCCAGCAGCTTGAGGTTTAGCGGGAGCACAGATACGCAGTATTTT
J gene: TRBJ2-3
clone size: .
D gene: TRBD2
V gene: TRBV5-6

CDR3 protein: CASSSDRAQETQYF
CDR3 DNA: TGTGCCAGCAGTTCAGACAGGGCCCAAGAGACCCAGTACTTC
J gene: TRBJ2-5
clone size: once
D gene: TRBD1
V gene: TRBV2

CDR3 protein: CASSLDAGLPNRYNEQFF
CDR3 DNA: TGTGCCAGCAGCTTAGATGCGGGACTACCCAATAGATACAATGAGCAGTTCTTC
J gene: TRBJ2-1
clone size: .
D gene: TRBD2
V gene: TRBV7-8

CDR3 protein: CASSDGRSGIKYF
CDR3 DNA: TGTGCCAGCAGTGATGGGCGGAGCGGGATAAAGTACTTC
J gene: TRBJ2-4
clone size: .
D gene: TRBD2
V gene: TRBV2

CDR3 protein: CASSLGPGAQGYTF
CDR3 DNA: TGTGCCAGCAGCTTGGGACCAGGGGCGCAGGGCTACACCTTC
J gene: TRBJ1-2
clone size: once
D gene: .
V gene: TRBV5-4

CDR3 protein: CASSASGTVYNEQFF
CDR3 DNA: TGTGCCAGCAGCGCCTCGGGAACCGTATACAATGAGCAGTTCTTC
J gene: TRBJ2-1
clone size: .
D gene: .
V gene: TRBV5-4

CDR3 protein: CSVDPLGGAGEQFF
CDR3 DNA: TGCAGCGTTGACCCGCTTGGGGGGGCCGGTGAGCAGTTCTTC
J gene: TRBJ2-1
clone size: .
D gene: .
V gene: TRBV29-1

CDR3 protein: CASSPMDSRSEQYF
CDR3 DNA: TGTGCCAGCTCACCGATGGACAGTCGGAGCGAGCAGTACTTC
J gene: TRBJ2-7
clone size: once
D gene: .
V gene: TRBV18

CDR3 protein: CASSLTPGTNTGELFF
CDR3 DNA: TGCGCCAGCAGTTTGACTCCAGGAACGAACACCGGGGAGCTGTTTTTT
J gene: TRBJ2-2
clone size: .
D gene: .
V gene: TRBV5-1

CDR3 protein: CASSSSGYNEQFF
CDR3 DNA: TGTGCCAGCAGCTCATCGGGGTACAATGAGCAGTTCTTC
J gene: TRBJ2-1
clone size: .
D gene: .
V gene: TRBV7-9

CDR3 protein: CASSYSMAGDIYEQYF
CDR3 DNA: TGTGCCAGCAGTTACTCGATGGCAGGGGATATCTACGAGCAGTACTTC
J gene: TRBJ2-7
clone size: once
D gene: .
V gene: TRBV6-5

CDR3 protein: CASSLLRAGRVFF
CDR3 DNA: TGTGCCAGCAGCTTATTGAGGGCGGGACGTGTCTTCTTC
J gene: TRBJ2-1
clone size: .
D gene: .
V gene: TRBV11-2

CDR3 protein: CASSVAHGTGTSAFF
CDR3 DNA: TGTGCCAGCAGCGTAGCCCACGGTACCGGGACAAGCGCTTTCTTT
J gene: TRBJ1-1
clone size: few
D gene: .
V gene: TRBV9

CDR3 protein: CASSPRGDRENLGAFF
CDR3 DNA: TGTGCCAGCAGCCCCCGGGGGGACAGGGAGAATCTAGGAGCTTTCTTT
J gene: TRBJ1-1
clone size: .
D gene: TRBD1
V gene: TRBV13

CDR3 protein: CASSIGGNSNQPQHF
CDR3 DNA: TGTGCCAGTAGTATCGGAGGGAATAGCAATCAGCCCCAGCATTTT
J gene: TRBJ1-5
clone size: .
D gene: .
V gene: TRBV19

CDR3 protein: CASSLALREEGEAQYF
CDR3 DNA: TGTGCCAGCAGCTTAGCTTTGCGGGAGGAGGGGGAGGCCCAGTACTTC
J gene: TRBJ2-5
clone size: .
D gene: TRBD2
V gene: TRBV7-9

CDR3 protein: CASSVWGQGDSYEQYF
CDR3 DNA: TGCGCCAGCAGCGTGTGGGGACAGGGGGACTCCTACGAGCAGTACTTC
J gene: TRBJ2-7
clone size: .
D gene: TRBD1
V gene: TRBV5-1